This T cell receptor beta chain stems from a study of post-analysis software for immune sequencing data. The overall study: The disease courses spanned relapsing-remitting, secondary progressive and progressive-relapsing forms of multiple sclerosis.

The CDR3 consists of 11 residues. Trimming removed 4 bases at V and 4 bases at J, with 7 bases between. CDR1 is DFQATT and CDR2 is SNEGSKA in the germline V gene (reference sequence). Broader study findings: Controls had significantly higher normalized Chao1 diversity than multiple sclerosis patients. Roughly five TRBV segments appeared more often in patients than in controls, and TRBV5-6, TRBV5-1 and TRBV20-1 were among these.

Researchers reported that TCR beta cDNA libraries carried unique molecular identifiers. Roughly 510,000 cDNA molecules were recovered from an input of roughly 0.85 to 10 million T cells. TCRdb itself ran the PCR reads through MiXCR, one entry per CDR3 protein. This repertoire shows 750,000 to 950,000 distinct CDR3 sequences, around 53% found once; its top ten account for approximately 4.4%. Notes on this clonotype: The antigen is unknown.

The specimen sequenced was blood. The chain has TRBV20-1 and TRBJ2-5; D uncertain. This TCR was sampled from a girl aged 10 to 17 with multiple sclerosis. The CDR3 loop reads CSATVLETQYF. CDR3 coding DNA: TGCAGTGCTACCGTTTTAGAGACCCAGTACTTC.